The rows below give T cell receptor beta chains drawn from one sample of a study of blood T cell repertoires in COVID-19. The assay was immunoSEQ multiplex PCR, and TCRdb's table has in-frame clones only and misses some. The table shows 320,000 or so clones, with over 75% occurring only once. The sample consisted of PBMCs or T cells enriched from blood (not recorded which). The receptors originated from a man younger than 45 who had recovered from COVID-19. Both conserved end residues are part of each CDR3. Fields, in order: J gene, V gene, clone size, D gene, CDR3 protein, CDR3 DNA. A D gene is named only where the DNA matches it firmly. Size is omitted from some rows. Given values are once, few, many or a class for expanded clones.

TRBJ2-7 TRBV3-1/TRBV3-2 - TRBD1 CASSQGQGREQYF TGTGCCAGCAGCCAAGGACAGGGCCGCGAGCAGTACTTC
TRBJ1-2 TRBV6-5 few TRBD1 CASSFGQGGAYGYTF TGTGCCAGCAGTTTCGGACAGGGGGGGGCCTATGGCTACACCTTC
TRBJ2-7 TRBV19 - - CASRSGVGIYEQYF TGTGCCAGTAGATCGGGAGTTGGTATCTACGAGCAGTACTTC
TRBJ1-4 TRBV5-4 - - CASSLAGNPEKLFF TGTGCCAGCAGCTTGGCAGGGAACCCGGAAAAACTGTTTTTT
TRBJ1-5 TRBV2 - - CASRVSGRSNQPQHF TGTGCCAGCAGGGTTAGTGGCAGGAGCAATCAGCCCCAGCATTTT
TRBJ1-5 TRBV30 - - CAWSPRKGERNQPQHF TGTGCCTGGAGTCCTAGAAAGGGGGAACGCAATCAGCCCCAGCATTTT
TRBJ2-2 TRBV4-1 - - CASSQGASGELFF TGCGCCAGCAGCCAGGGGGCCTCCGGGGAGCTGTTTTTT
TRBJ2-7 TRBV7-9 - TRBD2 CASIGTSGPYEQYF TGTGCCAGCATCGGGACTAGCGGGCCCTACGAGCAGTACTTC
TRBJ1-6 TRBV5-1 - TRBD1 CASSPRDRGSHVPPPLHF TGCGCCAGCAGCCCCCGGGACAGGGGCTCTCATGTTCCCCCACCCCTCCACTTT
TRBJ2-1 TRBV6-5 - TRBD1 CASRRQGARNEQFF TGTGCCAGCAGGCGACAGGGGGCGAGGAATGAGCAGTTCTTC
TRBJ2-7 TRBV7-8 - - CASSHMTTAYEQYF TGTGCCAGCAGCCACATGACTACCGCCTACGAGCAGTACTTC
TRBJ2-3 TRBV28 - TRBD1 CASSPGTVGTRLTQYF TGTGCCAGCAGTCCCGGGACAGTGGGGACCCGTTTGACGCAGTATTTT
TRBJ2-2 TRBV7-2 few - CASSLMGGANTGELFF TGTGCCAGCAGCTTAATGGGGGGTGCAAACACCGGGGAGCTGTTTTTT
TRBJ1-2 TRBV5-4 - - CASSFRDTNYGYTF TGTGCCAGCAGCTTTAGGGACACCAACTATGGCTACACCTTC
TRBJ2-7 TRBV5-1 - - CASSLDYSYEQYF TGCGCCAGCAGCTTGGACTACTCCTACGAGCAGTACTTC
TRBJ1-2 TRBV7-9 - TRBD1 CASSLEQGAGYTF TGTGCCAGCAGCTTAGAACAGGGGGCCGGCTACACCTTC
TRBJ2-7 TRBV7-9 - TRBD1 CASSLTGTYEQYF TGTGCCAGCAGCTTGACAGGGACCTACGAGCAGTACTTC
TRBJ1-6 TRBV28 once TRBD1 CASSSTGGQGRVRGLHF TGTGCCAGCAGTTCCACCGGTGGACAGGGAAGGGTACGGGGCCTCCACTTT
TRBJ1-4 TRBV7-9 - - CASSLSLNEKLFF TGTGCCAGCAGCTTAAGCCTCAATGAAAAACTGTTTTTT
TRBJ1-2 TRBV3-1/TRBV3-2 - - CASSVTGRSGGYTF TGTGCCAGCAGCGTCACAGGGAGAAGTGGTGGCTACACCTTC
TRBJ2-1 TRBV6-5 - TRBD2 CASSRLAGGINEQFF TGTGCCAGCAGCCGACTAGCGGGGGGTATCAATGAGCAGTTCTTC
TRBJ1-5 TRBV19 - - CASSMGHLNSNQPQHF TGTGCCAGTAGTATGGGCCATCTAAATAGCAATCAGCCCCAGCATTTT
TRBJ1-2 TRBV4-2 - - CASSQERAYGYTF TGTGCCAGCAGCCAAGAGAGGGCCTATGGCTACACCTTC
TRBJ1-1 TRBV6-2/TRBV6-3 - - CASSPGVEAFF TGTGCCAGCAGTCCAGGGGTTGAAGCTTTCTTT
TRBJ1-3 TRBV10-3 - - CAISTVSGNTIYF TGTGCCATCAGTACAGTTTCTGGAAACACCATATATTTT
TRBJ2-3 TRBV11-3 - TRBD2 CASSSGLAGAGDTQYF TGTGCCAGCAGCTCGGGACTAGCGGGGGCTGGGGATACGCAGTATTTT
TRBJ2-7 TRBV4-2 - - CASSQDKSRGTYEQYF TGTGCCAGCAGCCAAGATAAATCAAGGGGGACGTACGAGCAGTACTTC
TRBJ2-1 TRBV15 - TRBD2 CATSRVSGGSEQFF TGTGCCACCAGCAGAGTAAGCGGGGGAAGTGAGCAGTTCTTC
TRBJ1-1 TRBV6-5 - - CASSYGASHMNTEAFF TGTGCCAGCAGTTACGGGGCCAGCCACATGAACACTGAAGCTTTCTTT
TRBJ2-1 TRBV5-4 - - CASSPAGVHEQFF TGTGCCAGCAGCCCGGCAGGGGTTCATGAGCAGTTCTTC
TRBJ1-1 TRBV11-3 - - CASSLGGGGTEAFF TGTGCCAGCAGCTTAGGGGGGGGCGGGACTGAAGCTTTCTTT